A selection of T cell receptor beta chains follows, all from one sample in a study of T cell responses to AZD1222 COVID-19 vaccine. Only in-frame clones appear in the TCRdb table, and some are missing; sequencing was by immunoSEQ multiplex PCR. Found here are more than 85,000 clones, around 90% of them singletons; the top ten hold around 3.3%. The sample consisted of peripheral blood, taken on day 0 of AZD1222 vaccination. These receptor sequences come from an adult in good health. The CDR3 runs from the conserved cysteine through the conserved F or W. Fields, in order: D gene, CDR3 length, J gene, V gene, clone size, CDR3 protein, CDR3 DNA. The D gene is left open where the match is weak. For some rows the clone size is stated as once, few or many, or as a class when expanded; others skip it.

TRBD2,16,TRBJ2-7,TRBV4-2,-,CASSHDLAGKGYEQYF,TGTGCCAGCAGCCACGACCTAGCGGGGAAGGGGTACGAGCAGTACTTC
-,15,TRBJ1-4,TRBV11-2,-,CASSLVRGSGEKLFF,TGTGCCAGCAGCTTAGTTAGGGGGTCGGGTGAAAAACTGTTTTTT
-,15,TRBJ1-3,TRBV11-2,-,CASRSYDHSGNTIYF,TGTGCCAGCAGATCCTACGACCACTCTGGAAACACCATATATTTT
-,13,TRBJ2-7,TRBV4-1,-,CASSQVLLNEQYF,TGCGCCAGCAGCCAAGTCCTCCTGAACGAGCAGTACTTC
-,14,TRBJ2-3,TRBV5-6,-,CASSLLVAADTQYF,TGTGCCAGCAGCTTGCTAGTGGCAGCTGATACGCAGTATTTT
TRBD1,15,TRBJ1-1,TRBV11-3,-,CASSSEGAPNTEAFF,TGTGCCAGCAGCTCGGAGGGGGCGCCGAACACTGAAGCTTTCTTT
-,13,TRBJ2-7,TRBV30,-,CAWSAGGDYEQYF,TGTGCCTGGAGTGCCGGGGGAGACTACGAGCAGTACTTC
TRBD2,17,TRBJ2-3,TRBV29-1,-,CSSEGASGSSSTDTQYF,TGCAGCTCCGAAGGGGCTAGCGGGAGTAGTAGCACAGATACGCAGTATTTT
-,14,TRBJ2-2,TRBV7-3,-,CATRPPGSTGELFF,TGTGCCACCCGACCTCCTGGAAGCACCGGGGAGCTGTTTTTT
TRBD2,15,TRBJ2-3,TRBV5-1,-,CASSLSGTSGDTQYF,TGCGCCAGCAGCTTGAGTGGGACTAGTGGAGATACGCAGTATTTT
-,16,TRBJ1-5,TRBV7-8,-,CASSLEVGIVNQPQHF,TGTGCCAGCAGCTTAGAGGTGGGGATCGTCAATCAGCCCCAGCATTTT
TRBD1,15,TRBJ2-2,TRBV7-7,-,CASSPGTANTGELFF,TGTGCTAGCAGCCCCGGGACAGCGAACACCGGGGAGCTGTTTTTT
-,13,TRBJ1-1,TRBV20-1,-,CSASPGEHTEAFF,TGCAGTGCTAGTCCCGGGGAACACACTGAAGCTTTCTTT
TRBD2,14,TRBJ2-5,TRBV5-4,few,CASSTGGGGGTQYF,TGTGCCAGCAGCACAGGTGGCGGGGGAGGGACTCAGTACTTC
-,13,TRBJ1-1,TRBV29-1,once,CSVVGQMNTEAFF,TGCAGCGTAGTCGGACAGATGAACACTGAAGCTTTCTTT
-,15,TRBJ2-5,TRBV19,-,CASTQWAGIGETQYF,TGTGCCAGTACCCAATGGGCAGGGATAGGGGAGACCCAGTACTTC
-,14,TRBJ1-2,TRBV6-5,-,CASSFRAANYGYTF,TGTGCCAGCAGTTTCAGGGCCGCTAACTATGGCTACACCTTC
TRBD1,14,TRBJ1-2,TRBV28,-,CASSTPGQLYGYTF,TGTGCCAGCAGTACACCGGGACAGTTATATGGCTACACCTTC
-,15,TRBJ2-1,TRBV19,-,CASSIRGSSYNEQFF,TGTGCCAGTAGTATACGGGGGAGCTCCTACAATGAGCAGTTCTTC
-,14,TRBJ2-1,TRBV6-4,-,CASIGAGSYNEQFF,TGTGCCAGCATCGGCGCTGGCTCCTACAATGAGCAGTTCTTC
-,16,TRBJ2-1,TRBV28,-,CASRLLKVTGFNEQFF,TGTGCCAGCAGACTACTCAAGGTCACAGGGTTCAATGAGCAGTTCTTC
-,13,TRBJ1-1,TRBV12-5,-,CASGWGRNTEAFF,TGTGCTAGTGGTTGGGGACGGAACACTGAAGCTTTCTTT
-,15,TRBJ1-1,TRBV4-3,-,CASRPGHRLNTEAFF,TGCGCCAGCAGACCCGGCCACAGACTTAACACTGAAGCTTTCTTT
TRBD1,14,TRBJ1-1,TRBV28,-,CASRDSTGTAEAFF,TGTGCCAGCAGGGACTCTACCGGGACAGCTGAAGCTTTCTTT
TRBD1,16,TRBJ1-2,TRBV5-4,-,CASSRPEGARGYGYTF,TGTGCCAGCAGCAGACCGGAGGGGGCGCGGGGCTATGGCTACACCTTC
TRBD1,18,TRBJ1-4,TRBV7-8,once,CASSSTPQGPATNEKLFF,TGTGCCAGCAGCTCCACCCCACAGGGGCCTGCAACTAATGAAAAACTGTTTTTT
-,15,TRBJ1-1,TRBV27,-,CASSSLAIGNTEAFF,TGTGCCAGCAGTTCCTTGGCGATTGGGAACACTGAAGCTTTCTTT
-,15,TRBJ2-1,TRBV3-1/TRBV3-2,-,CASSQEVGGYNEQFF,TGTGCCAGCAGCCAAGAGGTGGGGGGTTACAATGAGCAGTTCTTC
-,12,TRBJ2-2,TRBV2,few,CASRLATGELFF,TGTGCCAGCAGACTAGCCACCGGGGAGCTGTTTTTT
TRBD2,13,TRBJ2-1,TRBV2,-,CASGEGLTNEQFF,TGTGCCAGCGGGGAGGGACTTACAAATGAGCAGTTCTTC
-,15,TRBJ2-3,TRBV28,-,CASSLQGSYTDTQYF,TGTGCCAGCAGCCTACAAGGTAGCTACACAGATACGCAGTATTTT
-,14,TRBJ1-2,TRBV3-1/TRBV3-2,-,CASSQDTRVDGYTF,TGTGCCAGCAGCCAAGATACCAGGGTAGACGGCTACACCTTC
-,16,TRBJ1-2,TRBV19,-,CASSIYYRATQYGYTF,TGTGCCAGTAGTATTTATTACAGGGCGACCCAGTATGGCTACACCTTC
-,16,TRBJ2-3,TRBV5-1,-,CASSLGGGTTIDTQYF,TGCGCCAGCAGCTTGGGTGGCGGGACGACGATAGATACGCAGTATTTT
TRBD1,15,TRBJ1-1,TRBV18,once,CASSPADRGRTEAFF,TGTGCCAGCTCACCGGCGGACAGGGGGCGAACTGAAGCTTTCTTT
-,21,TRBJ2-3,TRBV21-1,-,CASSKVNCCGSGVSSTDTQYF,TGTGCCAGCAGCAAAGTTAATTGTTGTGGGTCGGGGGTCTCTAGCACAGATACGCAGTATTTT
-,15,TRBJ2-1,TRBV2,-,CASSGGVPPYNEQFF,TGTGCCAGCAGTGGCGGGGTCCCCCCGTACAATGAGCAGTTCTTC
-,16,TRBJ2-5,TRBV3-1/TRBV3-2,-,CASSQTIGARRETQYF,TGTGCCAGCAGCCAAACGATCGGGGCCCGTCGGGAGACCCAGTACTTC